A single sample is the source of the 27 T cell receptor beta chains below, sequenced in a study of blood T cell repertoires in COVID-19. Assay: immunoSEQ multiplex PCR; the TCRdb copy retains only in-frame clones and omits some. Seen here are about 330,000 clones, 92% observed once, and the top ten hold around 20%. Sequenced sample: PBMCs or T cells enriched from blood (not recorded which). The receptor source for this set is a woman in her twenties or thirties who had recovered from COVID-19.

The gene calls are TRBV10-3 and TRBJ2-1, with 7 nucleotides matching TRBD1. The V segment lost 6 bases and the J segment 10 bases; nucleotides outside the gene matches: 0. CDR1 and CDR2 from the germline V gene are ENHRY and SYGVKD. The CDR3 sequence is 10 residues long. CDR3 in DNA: TGTGCCATCAGGGACAGGGAGCAGTTCTTC. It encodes CAIRDREQFF.

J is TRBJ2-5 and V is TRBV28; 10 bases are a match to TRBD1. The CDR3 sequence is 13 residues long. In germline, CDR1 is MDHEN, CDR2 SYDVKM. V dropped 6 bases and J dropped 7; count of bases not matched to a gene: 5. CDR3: CASRSGQGTTQYF. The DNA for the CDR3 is TGTGCCAGCAGATCGGGACAGGGGACGACCCAGTACTTC.

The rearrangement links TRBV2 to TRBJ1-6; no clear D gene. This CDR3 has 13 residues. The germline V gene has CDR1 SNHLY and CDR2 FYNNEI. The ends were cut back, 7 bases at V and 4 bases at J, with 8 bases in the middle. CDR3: CASIREYNSPLHF. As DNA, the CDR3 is TGTGCCAGCATAAGGGAGTATAATTCACCCCTCCACTTT.

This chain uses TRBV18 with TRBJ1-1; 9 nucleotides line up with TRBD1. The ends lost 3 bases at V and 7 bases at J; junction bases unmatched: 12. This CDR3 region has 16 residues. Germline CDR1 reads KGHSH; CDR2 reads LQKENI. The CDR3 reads CASSPTTGGYRNEAFF. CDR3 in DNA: TGTGCCAGCTCACCTACTACAGGGGGCTATCGGAATGAAGCTTTCTTT. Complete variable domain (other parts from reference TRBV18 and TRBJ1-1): NAGVMQNPRHLVRRRGQEARLRCSPMKGHSHVYWYRQLPEEGLKFMVYLQKENIIDESGMPKERFSAEFPKEGPSILRIQQVVRGDSAAYFCASSPTTGGYRNEAFFGQGTRLTVV.

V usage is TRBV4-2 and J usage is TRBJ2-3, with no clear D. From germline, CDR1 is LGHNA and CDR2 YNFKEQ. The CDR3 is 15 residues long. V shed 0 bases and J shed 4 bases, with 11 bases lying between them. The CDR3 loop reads CASSQDQVVSDTQYF. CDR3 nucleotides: TGTGCCAGCAGCCAAGATCAGGTAGTGTCAGATACGCAGTATTTT.

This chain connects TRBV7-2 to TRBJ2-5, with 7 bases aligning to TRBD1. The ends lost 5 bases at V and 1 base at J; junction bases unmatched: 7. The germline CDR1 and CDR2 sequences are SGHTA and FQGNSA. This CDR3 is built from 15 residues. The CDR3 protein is CASSPLNRGQETQYF. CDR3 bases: TGTGCCAGCAGCCCATTAAACAGGGGCCAAGAGACCCAGTACTTC.

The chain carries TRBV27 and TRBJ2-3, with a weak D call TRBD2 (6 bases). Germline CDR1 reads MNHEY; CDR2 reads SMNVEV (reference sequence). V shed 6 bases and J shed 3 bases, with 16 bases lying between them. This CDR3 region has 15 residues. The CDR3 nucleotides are TGTGCCAGCAGGCCCTACCCGGGAGCGACAGATACGCAGTATTTT. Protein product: CASRPYPGATDTQYF.

The DNA of the CDR3 is TGTGCCAGCAGTTTAACCTCCGGCGGTTCACCCCTCCACTTT. It encodes CASSLTSGGSPLHF. The V call is TRBV28, the J call TRBJ1-6; D uncertain. V lost 2 bases and J 9 bases, leaving 11 bases between the germline ends. The CDR3 extends over 14 amino acids. The V gene's germline CDR1 is MDHEN and CDR2 SYDVKM. The full variable domain, with the rest looked up from reference TRBV28 and TRBJ1-6, is DVKVTQSSRYLVKRTGEKVFLECVQDMDHENMFWYRQDPGLGLRLIYFSYDVKMKEKGDIPEGYSVSREKKERFSLILESASTNQTSMYLCASSLTSGGSPLHFGNGTRLTVT.

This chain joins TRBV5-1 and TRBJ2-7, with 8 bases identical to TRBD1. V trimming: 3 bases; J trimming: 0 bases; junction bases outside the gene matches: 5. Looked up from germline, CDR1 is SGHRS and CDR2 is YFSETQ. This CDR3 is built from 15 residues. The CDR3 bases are TGCGCCAGCAGCTGGATTGGACAGGGCTCCTACGAGCAGTACTTC. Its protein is CASSWIGQGSYEQYF.

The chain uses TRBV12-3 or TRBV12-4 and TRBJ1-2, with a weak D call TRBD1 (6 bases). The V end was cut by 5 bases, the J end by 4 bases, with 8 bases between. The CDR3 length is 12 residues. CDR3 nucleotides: TGTGCCAGCAGTATGGACAGCTATGGCTACACCTTC. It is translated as CASSMDSYGYTF.

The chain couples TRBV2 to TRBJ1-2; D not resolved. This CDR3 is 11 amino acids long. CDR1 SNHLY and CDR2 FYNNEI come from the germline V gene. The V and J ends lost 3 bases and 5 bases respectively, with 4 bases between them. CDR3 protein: CASSDRYGYTF. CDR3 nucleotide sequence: TGTGCCAGCAGTGACCGGTATGGCTACACCTTC.

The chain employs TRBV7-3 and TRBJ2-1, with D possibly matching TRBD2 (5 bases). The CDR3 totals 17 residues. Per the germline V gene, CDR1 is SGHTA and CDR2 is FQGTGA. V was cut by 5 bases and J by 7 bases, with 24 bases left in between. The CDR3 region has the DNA TGTGCCAGCAGCCGACTCGGGTCGGGGTGGTTATTGAATGAGCAGTTCTTC. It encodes CASSRLGSGWLLNEQFF. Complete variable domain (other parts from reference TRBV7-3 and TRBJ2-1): GAGVSQTPSNKVTEKGKYVELRCDPISGHTALYWYRQSLGQGPEFLIYFQGTGAADDSGLPNDRFFAVRPEGSVSTLKIQRTERGDSAVYLCASSRLGSGWLLNEQFFGPGTRLTVL.

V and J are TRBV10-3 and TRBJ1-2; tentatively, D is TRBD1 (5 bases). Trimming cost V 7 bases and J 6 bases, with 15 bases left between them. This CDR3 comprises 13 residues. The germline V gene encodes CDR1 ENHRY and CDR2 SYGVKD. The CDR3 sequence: CAITGGDGDGYTF. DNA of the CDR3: TGTGCCATCACCGGGGGGGACGGAGATGGCTACACCTTC.

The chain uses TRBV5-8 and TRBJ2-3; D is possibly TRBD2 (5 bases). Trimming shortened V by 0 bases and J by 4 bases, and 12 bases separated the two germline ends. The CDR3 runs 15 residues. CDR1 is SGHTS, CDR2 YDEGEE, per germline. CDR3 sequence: CASSLGSAGPDTQYF. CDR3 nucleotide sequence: TGTGCCAGCAGCTTGGGTAGCGCGGGCCCAGATACGCAGTATTTT.

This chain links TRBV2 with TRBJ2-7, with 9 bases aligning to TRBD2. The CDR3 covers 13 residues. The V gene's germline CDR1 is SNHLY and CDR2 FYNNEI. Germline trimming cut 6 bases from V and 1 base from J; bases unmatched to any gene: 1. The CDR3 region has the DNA TGTGCCAGCAGGACTAGCGGTTCCTACGAGCAGTACTTC. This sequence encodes CASRTSGSYEQYF.

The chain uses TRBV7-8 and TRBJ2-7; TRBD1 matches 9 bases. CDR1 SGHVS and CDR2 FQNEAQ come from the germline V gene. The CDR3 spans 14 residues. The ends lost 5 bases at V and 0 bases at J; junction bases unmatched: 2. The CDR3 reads CASSGQGISYEQYF. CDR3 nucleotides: TGTGCCAGCAGCGGACAGGGGATCTCCTACGAGCAGTACTTC.

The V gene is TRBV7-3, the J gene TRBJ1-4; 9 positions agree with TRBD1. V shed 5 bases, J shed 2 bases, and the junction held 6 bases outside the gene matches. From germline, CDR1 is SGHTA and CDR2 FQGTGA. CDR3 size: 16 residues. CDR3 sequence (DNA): TGTGCCAGCAGCAAGGGACAGGGCCCGACTAATGAAAAACTGTTTTTT. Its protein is CASSKGQGPTNEKLFF.

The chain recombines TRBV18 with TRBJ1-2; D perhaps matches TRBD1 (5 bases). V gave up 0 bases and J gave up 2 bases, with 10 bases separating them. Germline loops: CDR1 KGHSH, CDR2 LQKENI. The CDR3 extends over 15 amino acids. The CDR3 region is CASSPPGGPNYGYTF. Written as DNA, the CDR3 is TGTGCCAGCTCACCACCGGGGGGACCGAACTATGGCTACACCTTC. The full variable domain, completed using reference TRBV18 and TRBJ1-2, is NAGVMQNPRHLVRRRGQEARLRCSPMKGHSHVYWYRQLPEEGLKFMVYLQKENIIDESGMPKERFSAEFPKEGPSILRIQQVVRGDSAAYFCASSPPGGPNYGYTFGSGTRLTVV.

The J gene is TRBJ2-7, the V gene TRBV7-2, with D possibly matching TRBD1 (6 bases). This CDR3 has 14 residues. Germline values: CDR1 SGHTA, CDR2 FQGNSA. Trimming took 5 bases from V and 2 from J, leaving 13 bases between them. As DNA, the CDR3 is TGTGCCAGCAGCCGCGGACAGCAAACCTACGAGCAGTACTTC. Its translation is CASSRGQQTYEQYF.

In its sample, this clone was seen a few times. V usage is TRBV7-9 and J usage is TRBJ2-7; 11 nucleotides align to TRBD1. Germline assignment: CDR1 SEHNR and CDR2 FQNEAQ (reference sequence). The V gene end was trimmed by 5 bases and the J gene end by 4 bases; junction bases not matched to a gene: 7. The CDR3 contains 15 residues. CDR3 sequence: CASSPTGTGGYEQYF. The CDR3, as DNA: TGTGCCAGCAGCCCCACCGGGACAGGGGGGTACGAGCAGTACTTC.

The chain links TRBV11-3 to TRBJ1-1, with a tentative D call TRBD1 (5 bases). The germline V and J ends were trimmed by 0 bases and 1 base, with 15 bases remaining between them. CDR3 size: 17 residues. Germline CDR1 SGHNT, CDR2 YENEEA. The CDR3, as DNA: TGTGCCAGCAGCTTAGATCAGTGGGGGGTTTCGAACACTGAAGCTTTCTTT. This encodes CASSLDQWGVSNTEAFF.

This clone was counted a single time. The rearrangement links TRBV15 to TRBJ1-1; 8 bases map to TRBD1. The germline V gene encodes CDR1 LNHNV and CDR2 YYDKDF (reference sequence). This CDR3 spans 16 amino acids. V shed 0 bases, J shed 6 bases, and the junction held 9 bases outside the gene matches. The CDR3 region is CATSRDRTGSRAEAFF. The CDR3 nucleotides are TGTGCCACCAGCAGAGATAGGACAGGGTCTAGGGCTGAAGCTTTCTTT.

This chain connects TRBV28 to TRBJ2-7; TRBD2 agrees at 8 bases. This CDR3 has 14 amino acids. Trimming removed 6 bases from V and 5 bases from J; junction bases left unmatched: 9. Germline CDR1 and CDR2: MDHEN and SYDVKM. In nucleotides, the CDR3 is TGTGCCAGCAGGTCCGGGACTAGGTCGAACGAGCAGTACTTC. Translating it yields CASRSGTRSNEQYF.

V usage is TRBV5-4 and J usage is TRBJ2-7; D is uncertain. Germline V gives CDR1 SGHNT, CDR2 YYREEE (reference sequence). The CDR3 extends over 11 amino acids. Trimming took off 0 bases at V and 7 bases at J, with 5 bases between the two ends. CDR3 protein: CASSLAGEQYF. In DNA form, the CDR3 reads TGTGCCAGCAGCTTGGCAGGTGAGCAGTACTTC. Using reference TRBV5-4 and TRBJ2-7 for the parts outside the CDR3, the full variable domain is ETGVTQSPTHLIKTRGQQVTLRCSSQSGHNTVSWYQQALGQGPQFIFQYYREEENGRGNFPPRFSGLQFPNYSSELNVNALELDDSALYLCASSLAGEQYFGPGTRLTVT.

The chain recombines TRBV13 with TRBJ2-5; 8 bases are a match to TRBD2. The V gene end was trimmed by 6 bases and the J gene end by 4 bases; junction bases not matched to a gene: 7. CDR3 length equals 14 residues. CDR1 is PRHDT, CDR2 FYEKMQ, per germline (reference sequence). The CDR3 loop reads CASRAGLERETQYF. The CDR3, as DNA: TGTGCCAGCAGGGCGGGACTAGAAAGAGAGACCCAGTACTTC.

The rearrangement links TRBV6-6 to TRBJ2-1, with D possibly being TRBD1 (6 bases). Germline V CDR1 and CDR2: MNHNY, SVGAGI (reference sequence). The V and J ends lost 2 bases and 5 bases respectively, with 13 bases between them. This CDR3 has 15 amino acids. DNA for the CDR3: TGTGCCAGCAGTTACAGGGGGAGAGGTAACAATGAGCAGTTCTTC. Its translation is CASSYRGRGNNEQFF.

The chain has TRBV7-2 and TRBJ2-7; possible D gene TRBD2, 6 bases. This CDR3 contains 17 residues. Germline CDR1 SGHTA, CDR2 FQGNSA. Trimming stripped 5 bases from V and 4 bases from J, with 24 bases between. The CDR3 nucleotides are TGTGCCAGCAGCACCCAACTAGCTACAATATCCCAGTACGAGCAGTACTTC. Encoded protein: CASSTQLATISQYEQYF.